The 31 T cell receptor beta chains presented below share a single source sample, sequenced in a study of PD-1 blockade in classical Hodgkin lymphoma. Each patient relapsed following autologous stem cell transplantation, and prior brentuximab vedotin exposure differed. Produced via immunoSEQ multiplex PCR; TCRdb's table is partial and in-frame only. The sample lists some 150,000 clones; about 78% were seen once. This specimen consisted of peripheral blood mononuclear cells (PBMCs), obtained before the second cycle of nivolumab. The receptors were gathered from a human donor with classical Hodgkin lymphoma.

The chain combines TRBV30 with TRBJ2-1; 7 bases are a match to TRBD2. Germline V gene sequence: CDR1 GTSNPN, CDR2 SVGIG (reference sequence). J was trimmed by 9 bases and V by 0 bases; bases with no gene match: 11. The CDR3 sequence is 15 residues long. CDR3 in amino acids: CAWSVGNAGASEQFF. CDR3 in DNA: TGTGCCTGGAGTGTTGGTAATGCGGGAGCGAGTGAGCAGTTCTTC.

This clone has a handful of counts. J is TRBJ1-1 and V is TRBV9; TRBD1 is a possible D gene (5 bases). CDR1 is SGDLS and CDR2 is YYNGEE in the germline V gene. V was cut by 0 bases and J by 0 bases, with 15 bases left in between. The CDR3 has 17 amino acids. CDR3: CASSVAATATMNTEAFF. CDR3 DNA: TGTGCCAGCAGCGTAGCCGCGACAGCCACTATGAACACTGAAGCTTTCTTT. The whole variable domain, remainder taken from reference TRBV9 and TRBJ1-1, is DSGVTQTPKHLITATGQRVTLRCSPRSGDLSVYWYQQSLDQGLQFLIQYYNGEERAKGNILERFSAQQFPDLHSELNLSSLELGDSALYFCASSVAATATMNTEAFFGQGTRLTVV.

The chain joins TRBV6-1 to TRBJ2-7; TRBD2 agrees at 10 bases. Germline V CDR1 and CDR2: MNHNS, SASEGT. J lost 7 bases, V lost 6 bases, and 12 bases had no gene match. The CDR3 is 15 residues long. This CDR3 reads CASRDLAGVALEQYF. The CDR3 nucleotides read TGTGCCAGCAGAGACCTAGCGGGAGTTGCCTTGGAGCAGTACTTC.

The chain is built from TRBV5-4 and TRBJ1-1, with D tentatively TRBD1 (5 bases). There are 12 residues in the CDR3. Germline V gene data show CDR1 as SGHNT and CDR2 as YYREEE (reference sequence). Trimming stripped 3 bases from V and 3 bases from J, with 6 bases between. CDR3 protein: CASSSQDTEAFF. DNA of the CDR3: TGTGCCAGCAGCTCACAGGACACTGAAGCTTTCTTT.

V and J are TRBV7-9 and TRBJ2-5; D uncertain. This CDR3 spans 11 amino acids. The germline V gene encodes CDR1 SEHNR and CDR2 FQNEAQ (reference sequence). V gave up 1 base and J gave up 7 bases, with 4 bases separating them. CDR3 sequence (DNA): TGTGCCAGCAGCTTAGTAGGGACCCAGTACTTC. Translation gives CASSLVGTQYF.

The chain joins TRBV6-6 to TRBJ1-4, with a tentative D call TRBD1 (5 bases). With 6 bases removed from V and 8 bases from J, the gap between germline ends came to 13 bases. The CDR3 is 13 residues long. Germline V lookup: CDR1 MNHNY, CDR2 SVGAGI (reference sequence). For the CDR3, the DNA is TGTGCCAGCAGATCGGGGCTTTTGGAAAAACTGTTTTTT. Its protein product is CASRSGLLEKLFF.

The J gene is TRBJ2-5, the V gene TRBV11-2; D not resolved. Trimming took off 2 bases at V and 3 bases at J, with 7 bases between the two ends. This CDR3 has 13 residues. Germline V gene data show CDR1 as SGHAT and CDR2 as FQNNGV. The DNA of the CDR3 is TGTGCCAGCAGCTTACGTCTTAAAGAGACCCAGTACTTC. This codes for CASSLRLKETQYF.

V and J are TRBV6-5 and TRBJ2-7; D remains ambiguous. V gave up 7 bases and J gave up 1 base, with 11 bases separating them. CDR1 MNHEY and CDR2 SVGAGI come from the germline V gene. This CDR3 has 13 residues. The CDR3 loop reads CASKYPGSYEQYF. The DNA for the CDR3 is TGTGCCAGCAAGTACCCCGGATCCTACGAGCAGTACTTC.

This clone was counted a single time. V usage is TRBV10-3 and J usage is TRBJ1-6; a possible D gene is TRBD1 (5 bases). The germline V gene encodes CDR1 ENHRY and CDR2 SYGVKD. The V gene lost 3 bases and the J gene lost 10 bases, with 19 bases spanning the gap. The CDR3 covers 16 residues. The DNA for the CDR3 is TGTGCCATCAGTGACCGTACAGGTCCTTGGGGGTCACCCCTCCACTTT. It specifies CAISDRTGPWGSPLHF.

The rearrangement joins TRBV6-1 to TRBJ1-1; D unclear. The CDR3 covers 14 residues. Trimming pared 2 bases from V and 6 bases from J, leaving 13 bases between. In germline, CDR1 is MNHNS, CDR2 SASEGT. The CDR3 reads CASSEPGLRSEAFF. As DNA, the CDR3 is TGTGCCAGCAGTGAACCCGGCCTACGCTCTGAAGCTTTCTTT.

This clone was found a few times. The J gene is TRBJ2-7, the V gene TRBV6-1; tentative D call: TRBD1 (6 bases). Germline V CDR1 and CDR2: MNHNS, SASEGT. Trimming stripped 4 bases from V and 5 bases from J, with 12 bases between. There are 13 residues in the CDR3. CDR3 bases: TGTGCCAGCAGTGCAGGGGCGGTCAACGAGCAGTACTTC. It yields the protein CASSAGAVNEQYF.

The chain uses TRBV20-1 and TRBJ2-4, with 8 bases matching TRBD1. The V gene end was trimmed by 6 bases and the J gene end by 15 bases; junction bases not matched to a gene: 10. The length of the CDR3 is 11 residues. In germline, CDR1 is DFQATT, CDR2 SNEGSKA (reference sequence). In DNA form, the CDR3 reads TGCAGTGCCATGGACAGGGAGCGTTTGTACTTC. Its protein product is CSAMDRERLYF.

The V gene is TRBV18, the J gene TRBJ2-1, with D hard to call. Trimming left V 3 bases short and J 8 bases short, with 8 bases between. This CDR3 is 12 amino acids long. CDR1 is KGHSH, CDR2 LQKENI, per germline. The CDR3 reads CASSPVRDEQFF. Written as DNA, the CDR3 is TGTGCCAGCTCACCTGTCCGAGATGAGCAGTTCTTC. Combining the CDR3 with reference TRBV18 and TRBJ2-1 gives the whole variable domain NAGVMQNPRHLVRRRGQEARLRCSPMKGHSHVYWYRQLPEEGLKFMVYLQKENIIDESGMPKERFSAEFPKEGPSILRIQQVVRGDSAAYFCASSPVRDEQFFGPGTRLTVL.

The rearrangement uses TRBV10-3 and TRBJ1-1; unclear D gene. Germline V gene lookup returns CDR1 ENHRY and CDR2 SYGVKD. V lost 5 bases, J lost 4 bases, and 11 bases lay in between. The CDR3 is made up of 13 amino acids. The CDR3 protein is CAISQQWGTEAFF. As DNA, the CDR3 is TGTGCCATCAGTCAGCAGTGGGGCACTGAAGCTTTCTTT.

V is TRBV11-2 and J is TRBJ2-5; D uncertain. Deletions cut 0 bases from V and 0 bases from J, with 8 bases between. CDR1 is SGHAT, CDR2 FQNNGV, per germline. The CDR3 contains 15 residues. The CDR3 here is CASSLDGTDQETQYF. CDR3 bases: TGTGCCAGCAGCTTAGATGGAACAGACCAAGAGACCCAGTACTTC.

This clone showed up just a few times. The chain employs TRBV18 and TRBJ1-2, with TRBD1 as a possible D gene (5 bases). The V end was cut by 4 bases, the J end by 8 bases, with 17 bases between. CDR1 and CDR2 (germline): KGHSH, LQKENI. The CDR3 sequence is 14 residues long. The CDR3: CASSLNRDFWGYTF. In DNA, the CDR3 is TGTGCCAGCTCACTAAACCGGGACTTCTGGGGCTACACCTTC. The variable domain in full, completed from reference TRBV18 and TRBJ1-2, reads NAGVMQNPRHLVRRRGQEARLRCSPMKGHSHVYWYRQLPEEGLKFMVYLQKENIIDESGMPKERFSAEFPKEGPSILRIQQVVRGDSAAYFCASSLNRDFWGYTFGSGTRLTVV.

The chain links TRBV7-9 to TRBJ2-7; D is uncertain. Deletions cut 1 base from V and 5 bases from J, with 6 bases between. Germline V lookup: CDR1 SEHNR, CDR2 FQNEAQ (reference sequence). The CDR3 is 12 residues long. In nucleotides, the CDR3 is TGTGCCAGCAGCTTAGGTCAGAACGAGCAGTACTTC. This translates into CASSLGQNEQYF.

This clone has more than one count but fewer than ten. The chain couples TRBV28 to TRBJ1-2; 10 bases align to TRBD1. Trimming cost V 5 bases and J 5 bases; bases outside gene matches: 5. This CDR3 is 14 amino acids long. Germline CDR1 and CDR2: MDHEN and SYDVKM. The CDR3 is CASSPGDRGYGYTF. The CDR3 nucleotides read TGTGCCAGCAGTCCGGGGGACAGGGGATATGGCTACACCTTC.

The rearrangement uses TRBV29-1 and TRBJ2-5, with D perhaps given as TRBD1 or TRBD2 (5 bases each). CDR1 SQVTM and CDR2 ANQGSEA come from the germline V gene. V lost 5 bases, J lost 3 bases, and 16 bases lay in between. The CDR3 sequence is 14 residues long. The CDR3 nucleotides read TGCAGCGTTCCCCCCCCGGGGACGGAAGAGACCCAGTACTTC. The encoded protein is CSVPPPGTEETQYF. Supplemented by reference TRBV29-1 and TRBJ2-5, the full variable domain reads SAVISQKPSRDICQRGTSLTIQCQVDSQVTMMFWYRQQPGQSLTLIATANQGSEATYESGFVIDKFPISRPNLTFSTLTVSNMSPEDSSIYLCSVPPPGTEETQYFGPGTRLLVL.

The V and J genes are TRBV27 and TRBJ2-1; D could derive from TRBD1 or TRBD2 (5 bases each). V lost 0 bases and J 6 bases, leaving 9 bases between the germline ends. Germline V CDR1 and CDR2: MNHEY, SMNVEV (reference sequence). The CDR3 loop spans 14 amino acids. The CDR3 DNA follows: TGTGCCAGCAGTTTATCTGGGGGTGTCAATGAGCAGTTCTTC. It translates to CASSLSGGVNEQFF.

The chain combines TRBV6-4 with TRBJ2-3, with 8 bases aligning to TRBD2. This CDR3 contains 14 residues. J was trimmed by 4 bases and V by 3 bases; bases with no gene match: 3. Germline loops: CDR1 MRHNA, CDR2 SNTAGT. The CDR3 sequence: CASSETGGSDTQYF. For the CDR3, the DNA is TGTGCCAGCAGTGAAACGGGGGGGTCAGATACGCAGTATTTT.

DNA of the CDR3: TGTGCCAGCAGCTCCGGGCCGGGACAGGGACAAGAGACCCAGTACTTC. Its protein product is CASSSGPGQGQETQYF. This sequence joins TRBV7-2 and TRBJ2-5; 9 bases align to TRBD1. This CDR3 region has 16 residues. V shed 4 bases and J 2 bases; nucleotides not matched to a gene: 8. Germline assignment: CDR1 SGHTA and CDR2 FQGNSA.

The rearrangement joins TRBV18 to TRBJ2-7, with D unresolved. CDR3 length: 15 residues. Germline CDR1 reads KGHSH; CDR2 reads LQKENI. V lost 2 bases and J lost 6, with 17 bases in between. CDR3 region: CASSPGAAAFGEQYF. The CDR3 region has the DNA TGTGCCAGCTCACCAGGAGCAGCAGCCTTCGGCGAGCAGTACTTC.

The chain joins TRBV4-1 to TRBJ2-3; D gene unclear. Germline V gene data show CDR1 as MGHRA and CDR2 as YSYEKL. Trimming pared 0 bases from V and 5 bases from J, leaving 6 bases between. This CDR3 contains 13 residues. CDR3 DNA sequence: TGCGCCAGCAGCCAAGATTTCGAAGATACGCAGTATTTT. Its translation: CASSQDFEDTQYF.

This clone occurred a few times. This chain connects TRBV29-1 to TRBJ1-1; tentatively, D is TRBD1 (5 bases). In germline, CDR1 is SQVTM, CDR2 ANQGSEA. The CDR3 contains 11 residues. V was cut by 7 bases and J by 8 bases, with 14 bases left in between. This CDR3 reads CSGEQVREAFF. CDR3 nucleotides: TGCAGCGGGGAACAGGTCAGGGAAGCTTTCTTT.

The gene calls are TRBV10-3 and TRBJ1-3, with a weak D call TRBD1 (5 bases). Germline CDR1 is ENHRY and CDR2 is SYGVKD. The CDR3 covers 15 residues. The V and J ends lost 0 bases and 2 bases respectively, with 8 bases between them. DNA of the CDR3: TGTGCCATCAGTGAGTCGCCAGGGACTGGAAACACCATATATTTT. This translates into CAISESPGTGNTIYF.

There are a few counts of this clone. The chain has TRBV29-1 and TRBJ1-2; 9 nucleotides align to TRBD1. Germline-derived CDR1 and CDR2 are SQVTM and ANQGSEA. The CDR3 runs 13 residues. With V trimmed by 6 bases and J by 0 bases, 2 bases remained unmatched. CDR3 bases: TGCAGCGTCCGGACAGGGGCTAACTATGGCTACACCTTC. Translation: CSVRTGANYGYTF.

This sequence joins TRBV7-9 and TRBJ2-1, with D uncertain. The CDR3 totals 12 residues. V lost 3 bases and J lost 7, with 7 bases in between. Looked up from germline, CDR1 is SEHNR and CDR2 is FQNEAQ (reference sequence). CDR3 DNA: TGTGCCAGCAGCTTGAGGCGGAATGAGCAGTTCTTC. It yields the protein CASSLRRNEQFF.

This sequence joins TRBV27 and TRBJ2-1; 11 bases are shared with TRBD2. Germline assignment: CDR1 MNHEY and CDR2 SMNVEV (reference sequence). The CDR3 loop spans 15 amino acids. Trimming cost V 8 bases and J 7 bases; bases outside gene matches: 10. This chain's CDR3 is CASSTRRLAGNEQFF. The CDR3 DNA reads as TGTGCCAGCTCAACCCGAAGACTAGCGGGAAATGAGCAGTTCTTC.

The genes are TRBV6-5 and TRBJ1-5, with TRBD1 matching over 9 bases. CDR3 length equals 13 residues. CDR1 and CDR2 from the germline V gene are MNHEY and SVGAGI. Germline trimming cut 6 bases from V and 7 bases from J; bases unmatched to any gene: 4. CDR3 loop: CASRGTGFQPQHF. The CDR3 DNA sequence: TGTGCCAGCAGGGGGACAGGGTTCCAGCCCCAGCATTTT.

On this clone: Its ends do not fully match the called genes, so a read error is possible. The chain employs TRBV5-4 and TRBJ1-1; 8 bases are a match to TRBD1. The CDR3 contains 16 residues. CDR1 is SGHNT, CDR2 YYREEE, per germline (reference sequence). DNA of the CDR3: TGCGCCAGCAGCCAAGATGGACAGGGTGGGGACACTGAAGCTTTCTTT. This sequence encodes CASSQDGQGGDTEAFF.